This TCR beta chain was observed in a study of early T cells in non-severe SARS-CoV-2 infection. About the study: With bulk RNA from unsorted whole blood as input, sequencing yielded unpaired chains.

Germline assignment: CDR1 KGHSH and CDR2 LQKENI. V was shortened by 6 bases and J by 4 bases, with 13 bases between the two germline ends. The CDR3 extends over 13 amino acids. Overall study results and limits: Clonotype matching in VDJdb favored anti-spike CD8 responses and did not capture private and CD4 specificities.

The TCR library protocol attached unique molecular identifiers to the individual cDNA molecules. TCRdb analysed the 5' RACE reads with MiXCR anew, one entry per CDR3 protein. The table shows about 30,000 distinct CDR3 sequences, with about 5.3% occurring only once. This clonotype was detected only a few times. As yet, its antigen is unknown. The origin of this receptor is an adult who was a healthcare worker with PCR-confirmed SARS-CoV-2 infection or an uninfected control (not recorded which). This chain connects TRBV18 to TRBJ2-7; possibly TRBD1 for D (5 bases). The sample was whole blood. The CDR3 nucleotides are TGTGCCAGCTCCCCAGGGTTGGAGTACGAGCAGTACTTC. Residues: CASSPGLEYEQYF.